These 23 T cell receptor beta chains originate from one sample sequenced in a study of CD8 T cells in ankylosing spondylitis. Findings of the study overall: Blood from ankylosing spondylitis patients appeared to carry a characteristic roughly 8-variant TCR beta motif.

These receptors have no identified antigens. Each CDR3 protein gets one entry after TCRdb re-called the 5' RACE reads with MiXCR. Here the sample spans under 550,000 distinct CDR3 sequences, 25% to 30% being singletons. Sequencing was performed on blood, either unsorted or a sorted T cell fraction (not recorded which). The receptors were gathered from a male donor with ankylosing spondylitis.

This clonotype was observed a few times. V usage is TRBV20-1 and J usage is TRBJ2-3; 10 nucleotides match TRBD2. The V gene's germline CDR1 is DFQATT and CDR2 SNEGSKA (reference sequence). CDR3 length: 14 residues. V shed 6 bases and J 4 bases; nucleotides not matched to a gene: 7. CDR3 in DNA: TGCAGTGCCGTAGCGGGAGGTAACGCAGATACGCAGTATTTT. Protein: CSAVAGGNADTQYF.

The CDR3 reads CASSPAWAEETQYF. CDR3 DNA sequence: TGTGCCAGCAGTCCCGCCTGGGCGGAAGAGACCCAGTACTTC. The rearrangement links TRBV7-8 to TRBJ2-5; D remains unclear. This CDR3 has 14 residues. From germline, CDR1 is SGHVS and CDR2 FQNEAQ. The V and J ends lost 6 bases and 3 bases respectively, with 14 bases between them.

CDR3 nucleotide sequence: TGTGCCACCAGTGACCCCAAGGGCGAGGGAGAATACAATGAGCAGTTCTTC. This gives the protein CATSDPKGEGEYNEQFF. This chain links TRBV24-1 with TRBJ2-1, with D maybe TRBD2 (5 bases). Germline V gives CDR1 KGHDR, CDR2 SFDVKD. The germline V and J ends were trimmed by 4 bases and 4 bases, with 19 bases remaining between them. The CDR3 contains 17 residues.

J is TRBJ1-2 and V is TRBV3-1; unclear D gene. V was trimmed by 8 bases and J by 8 bases, leaving 12 bases between them. Germline V gives CDR1 LGHDT, CDR2 YNNKEL (reference sequence). CDR3 length equals 11 residues. The CDR3 protein is CASGGSGGYTF. The CDR3 region has the DNA TGTGCCAGCGGAGGATCCGGGGGCTACACCTTC. Based on the CDR3 plus reference TRBV3-1 and TRBJ1-2, the full variable domain is DTAVSQTPKYLVTQMGNDKSIKCEQNLGHDTMYWYKQDSKKFLKIMFSYNNKELIINETVPNRFSPKSPDKAHLNLHINSLELGDSAVYFCASGGSGGYTFGSGTRLTVV.

The CDR3 coding sequence is TGCAGTGCTAGCCCCTGGGGCCTAGCGGGATCTGCTGAGCAGTTCTTC. Translation: CSASPWGLAGSAEQFF. The chain is built from TRBV20-1 and TRBJ2-1, with 9 bases identical to TRBD2. Germline CDR1 DFQATT, CDR2 SNEGSKA (reference sequence). J was trimmed by 9 bases and V by 3 bases; bases with no gene match: 15. The CDR3 length is 16 residues.

CDR3 bases: TGTGCCAGCAGCGTAGGCGGGAACGATCAGCCCCAGCATTTT. Protein: CASSVGGNDQPQHF. The rearrangement links TRBV9 to TRBJ1-5; D gene ambiguous. The CDR3 spans 14 residues. The germline V gene has CDR1 SGDLS and CDR2 YYNGEE. The V gene lost 0 bases and the J gene lost 5 bases, with 9 bases spanning the gap.

This clonotype turned up a few times. This chain joins TRBV7-9 and TRBJ2-3; the D gene could be TRBD1 or TRBD2 (5 bases each). CDR3 size: 16 residues. V gave up 5 bases and J gave up 2 bases, with 17 bases separating them. The germline gives CDR1 SEHNR, CDR2 FQNEAQ (reference sequence). CDR3 amino acids: CASSLAGGTATDTQYF. The CDR3 DNA is TGTGCCAGCAGCCTGGCTGGGGGAACGGCCACAGATACGCAGTATTTT.

This chain uses TRBV20-1 with TRBJ1-5; D may be TRBD1 (6 bases). The CDR3 spans 16 residues. With 0 bases removed from V and 3 bases from J, the gap between germline ends came to 15 bases. Germline assignment: CDR1 DFQATT and CDR2 SNEGSKA (reference sequence). CDR3 sequence (DNA): TGCAGTGCTAGAGATTCCCCCGGGGGCGACAATCAGCCCCAGCATTTT. Residues: CSARDSPGGDNQPQHF.

This clonotype appeared a few times. The chain uses TRBV11-3 and TRBJ1-2; the match to TRBD1 covers 7 bases. Germline V gene data show CDR1 as SGHNT and CDR2 as YENEEA. J was trimmed by 7 bases and V by 6 bases; bases with no gene match: 8. The CDR3 consists of 13 residues. CDR3 protein: CASSRTGESGYTF. CDR3 DNA: TGTGCCAGCAGTCGCACAGGGGAAAGTGGCTACACCTTC.

CDR3 nucleotides: TGTGCCATCAGTGAGCCAGGAGAGACCCAGTACTTC. It specifies CAISEPGETQYF. The chain links TRBV10-3 to TRBJ2-5; no firm D call. The CDR3 consists of 12 residues. The germline V and J ends were trimmed by 2 bases and 4 bases, with 5 bases remaining between them. Germline V CDR1 and CDR2: ENHRY, SYGVKD.

This clonotype was observed a single time. This sequence joins TRBV3-1 and TRBJ1-2, with 7 nucleotides matching TRBD1. Germline V gives CDR1 LGHDT, CDR2 YNNKEL (reference sequence). Germline trimming cut 0 bases from V and 13 bases from J; bases unmatched to any gene: 11. This CDR3 is 14 amino acids long. The CDR3: CASSQDRATGWSTF. The CDR3 region has the DNA TGTGCCAGCAGCCAAGATCGGGCGACAGGGTGGAGCACCTTC.

In this sample, this clonotype turned up a few times. The chain uses TRBV20-1 and TRBJ2-5; D unclear. Germline lookup yields CDR1 DFQATT and CDR2 SNEGSKA (reference sequence). V shed 1 base and J shed 5 bases, with 14 bases lying between them. This CDR3 region has 14 residues. The chain's CDR3 is CSARVPGLRETQYF. Written as DNA, the CDR3 is TGCAGTGCTAGAGTTCCGGGTCTCCGGGAGACCCAGTACTTC.

At least ten counts were recorded for this clonotype. This chain uses TRBV12-3 or TRBV12-4 with TRBJ2-3, with 7 positions matching TRBD2. The CDR3 is 14 amino acids. The J segment lost 1 base and the V segment lost 7 bases, leaving 5 bases of the junction unmatched. The CDR3: CASTHGRRTDTQYF. The CDR3 DNA sequence: TGTGCCAGCACTCACGGGAGGCGCACAGATACGCAGTATTTT.

The gene calls are TRBV15 and TRBJ1-2, with D hard to call. The CDR3 contains 14 residues. V lost 7 bases to trimming and J lost 6 bases, with 18 bases between them. Looked up from germline, CDR1 is LNHNV and CDR2 is YYDKDF (reference sequence). The chain's CDR3 is CATTKGIGRDGYTF. The CDR3 region has the DNA TGTGCCACCACCAAAGGGATAGGAAGGGATGGCTACACCTTC.

This clonotype was seen a few times. The chain carries TRBV20-1 and TRBJ1-2, with 10 nucleotides matching TRBD1. This CDR3 comprises 15 residues. The V gene's germline CDR1 is DFQATT and CDR2 SNEGSKA (reference sequence). The junction had 9 bases not matched to a gene; V was cut back by 6 bases and J by 2 bases. Here the CDR3 reads CSAPGTGVRNYGYTF. CDR3 DNA: TGCAGTGCCCCCGGGACAGGGGTGCGAAACTATGGCTACACCTTC.

This clonotype was detected a few times. This chain links TRBV20-1 with TRBJ2-7; 10 bases are shared with TRBD2. Trimming at V came to 1 base and at J to 0 bases, leaving 3 bases not matched to a gene. The CDR3 loop spans 15 amino acids. Germline lookup yields CDR1 DFQATT and CDR2 SNEGSKA (reference sequence). CDR3 DNA sequence: TGCAGTGCTAGAGCCCCTAGCGGGAGCTCCTACGAGCAGTACTTC. Protein product: CSARAPSGSSYEQYF.

The rearrangement links TRBV15 to TRBJ1-2, with D maybe TRBD1 (5 bases). V gave up 0 bases and J gave up 4 bases, with 18 bases separating them. Germline V CDR1 and CDR2: LNHNV, YYDKDF (reference sequence). This CDR3 has 17 residues. Here the CDR3 reads CATSRDPRGYGGYGYTF. The CDR3, as DNA: TGTGCCACCAGCAGAGATCCACGGGGGTATGGCGGCTATGGCTACACCTTC.

The J gene is TRBJ1-5, the V gene TRBV11-2; D remains unclear. Germline lookup yields CDR1 SGHAT and CDR2 FQNNGV. The CDR3 loop spans 13 amino acids. Trimming stripped 4 bases from V and 5 bases from J, with 9 bases between. Here the CDR3 reads CASSSARHQPQHF. The CDR3 DNA is TGTGCCAGCAGCTCAGCGCGCCATCAGCCCCAGCATTTT.

This clonotype was found a few times. The chain recombines TRBV7-2 with TRBJ1-2; the D is unclear. Trimming removed 4 bases at V and 1 base at J, with 19 bases between. The germline V gene encodes CDR1 SGHTA and CDR2 FQGNSA. CDR3 length: 17 amino acids. The CDR3 is CASSYGNMAQSNYGYTF. The CDR3 DNA reads as TGTGCCAGCAGCTACGGGAATATGGCACAGAGTAACTATGGCTACACCTTC.

DNA of the CDR3: TGTGCCAGCAGCCAAGGGGAAGGCTATGGCTACACCTTC. This codes for CASSQGEGYGYTF. This sequence joins TRBV3-1 and TRBJ1-2; no definite D call. V was shortened by 1 base and J by 4 bases, with 7 bases between the two germline ends. CDR1 is LGHDT, CDR2 YNNKEL, per germline (reference sequence). The CDR3 is 13 residues long.

This clonotype was recorded a few times. The rearrangement uses TRBV29-1 and TRBJ2-2; no clear D. This CDR3 region has 18 residues. With 6 bases removed from V and 6 bases from J, the gap between germline ends came to 29 bases. The germline V gene encodes CDR1 SQVTM and CDR2 ANQGSEA. CDR3 residues: CSVLIARSGDVSSGELFF. Written as DNA, the CDR3 is TGCAGCGTCCTAATCGCTAGGTCCGGAGACGTCTCGTCCGGGGAGCTGTTTTTT.

The gene calls are TRBV15 and TRBJ2-1, with D possibly matching TRBD2 (6 bases). The germline V gene encodes CDR1 LNHNV and CDR2 YYDKDF (reference sequence). This CDR3 spans 16 amino acids. Trimming took 0 bases from V and 8 from J, leaving 17 bases between them. The CDR3 loop is CATSRDRDSGVDEQFF. The CDR3 region has the DNA TGTGCCACCAGCAGAGATCGGGACTCCGGGGTCGATGAGCAGTTCTTC. The full variable domain, completed using reference TRBV15 and TRBJ2-1, is DAMVIQNPRYQVTQFGKPVTLSCSQTLNHNVMYWYQQKSSQAPKLLFHYYDKDFNNEADTPDNFQSRRPNTSFCFLDIRSPGLGDTAMYLCATSRDRDSGVDEQFFGPGTRLTVL.

The V gene is TRBV10-3, the J gene TRBJ2-4; possible D gene TRBD1, 6 bases. Germline CDR1 reads ENHRY; CDR2 reads SYGVKD. V shed 3 bases and J shed 1 base, with 16 bases lying between them. The CDR3 is 17 residues long. CDR3 sequence reads: CAISDPVGQGAKNIQYF. In nucleotides, the CDR3 is TGTGCCATCAGTGACCCCGTGGGGCAGGGGGCCAAAAACATTCAGTACTTC.